This T cell receptor beta chain was documented in a study of T cell responses to AZD1222 COVID-19 vaccine. The data were produced by immunoSEQ multiplex PCR, yet TCRdb's version contains in-frame clones alone and is incomplete. The sample lists about 120,000 clones; about 87% were seen once. The CDR3 loop spans 15 amino acids. V lost 4 bases to trimming and J lost 5 bases; unmatched junction nucleotides: 9. In germline, CDR1 is KGHSH, CDR2 LQKENI. The gene calls are TRBV18 and TRBJ2-7, with 9 bases identical to TRBD1. Sequencing was performed on peripheral blood, taken on day 0 of AZD1222 vaccination. The TCR sequence derives from an adult in good health. The CDR3: CASSQNRDRDHEQYF. As DNA, the CDR3 is TGTGCCAGCTCACAAAACCGGGACAGGGACCACGAGCAGTACTTC.